A selection of T cell receptor beta chains follows, all from one sample in a study of cytomegalovirus exposure and HLA in healthy donors. TCRdb's table, derived via immunoSEQ multiplex PCR, lists solely in-frame clones and lacks some. The sample contains 150,000 to 200,000 clones, around 79% of which appear only once. The source material was PBMCs. Receptor source: a man aged 50-59 years in good health and CMV-seropositive. CDR3s include the opening cysteine and the closing phenylalanine or tryptophan. The order of the fields is CDR3 protein, CDR3 DNA, D gene, V gene, CDR3 length, J gene, clone size. A D gene is named only where the DNA matches it firmly. The listing skips clone size in some rows; elsewhere it reads once, few, many or a size class.

cdr3_aa: CASKIWGHDQPQHF; cdr3_nt: TGTGCCAGTAAGATTTGGGGGCATGATCAGCCCCAGCATTTT; d_call: NA; v_call: TRBV19; cdr3_length: 14; j_call: TRBJ1-5; clone_size: once
cdr3_aa: CASSAGLAVYEQFF; cdr3_nt: TGTGCCAGCAGCGCGGGACTAGCGGTTTATGAGCAGTTCTTC; d_call: TRBD2; v_call: TRBV11-2; cdr3_length: 14; j_call: TRBJ2-1; clone_size: NA
cdr3_aa: CASRLPGQGVSGELFF; cdr3_nt: TGTGCCAGTAGACTCCCGGGACAGGGTGTATCCGGGGAGCTGTTTTTT; d_call: TRBD1; v_call: TRBV19; cdr3_length: 16; j_call: TRBJ2-2; clone_size: NA
cdr3_aa: CASSLTERLNTEAFF; cdr3_nt: TGTGCCAGCAGCTTGACAGAAAGGTTAAACACTGAAGCTTTCTTT; d_call: NA; v_call: TRBV5-5; cdr3_length: 15; j_call: TRBJ1-1; clone_size: NA
cdr3_aa: CASRSGTGRSNQPQHF; cdr3_nt: TGTGCCAGCAGGTCCGGGACAGGGAGGAGCAATCAGCCCCAGCATTTT; d_call: TRBD1; v_call: TRBV7-2; cdr3_length: 16; j_call: TRBJ1-5; clone_size: NA
cdr3_aa: CASSELRRSAPSEAFF; cdr3_nt: TGTGCCAGCAGTGAACTTAGGCGGTCAGCCCCGAGTGAGGCTTTCTTT; d_call: NA; v_call: TRBV6-1; cdr3_length: 16; j_call: TRBJ1-1; clone_size: NA
cdr3_aa: CASSPDRVGVNTEAFF; cdr3_nt: TGTGCCAGCTCACCTGACAGGGTTGGGGTGAACACTGAAGCTTTCTTT; d_call: TRBD1; v_call: TRBV18; cdr3_length: 16; j_call: TRBJ1-1; clone_size: NA
cdr3_aa: CASSIEERQVPREQYF; cdr3_nt: TGTGCCAGTAGTATTGAGGAGAGACAGGTCCCACGTGAGCAGTACTTC; d_call: NA; v_call: TRBV19; cdr3_length: 16; j_call: TRBJ2-7; clone_size: NA
cdr3_aa: CATSFGTTEKLFF; cdr3_nt: TGTGCCACCAGCTTCGGGACAACTGAAAAACTGTTTTTT; d_call: NA; v_call: TRBV14; cdr3_length: 13; j_call: TRBJ1-4; clone_size: once
cdr3_aa: CAWSGGSGGWGTQYF; cdr3_nt: TGTGCCTGGAGTGGTGGTAGCGGGGGGTGGGGAACGCAGTATTTT; d_call: TRBD2; v_call: TRBV30; cdr3_length: 15; j_call: TRBJ2-3; clone_size: NA
cdr3_aa: CASSPRWGQGDTEAFF; cdr3_nt: TGTGCCAGCAGCCCCAGGTGGGGACAGGGGGACACTGAAGCTTTCTTT; d_call: TRBD1; v_call: TRBV7-2; cdr3_length: 16; j_call: TRBJ1-1; clone_size: once
cdr3_aa: CASSSAGLAGVNAGSEQFF; cdr3_nt: TGCGCCAGCAGCTCCGCGGGACTAGCGGGGGTAAACGCAGGGAGTGAGCAGTTCTTC; d_call: TRBD2; v_call: TRBV5-1; cdr3_length: 19; j_call: TRBJ2-1; clone_size: NA
cdr3_aa: CASSLTGGNYEQYF; cdr3_nt: TGTGCCAGCAGCTTAACCGGGGGGAACTACGAGCAGTACTTC; d_call: TRBD2; v_call: TRBV7-3; cdr3_length: 14; j_call: TRBJ2-7; clone_size: few
cdr3_aa: CASSTRGRGTDTQYF; cdr3_nt: TGTGCCAGCAGCACGCGAGGGAGGGGCACAGATACGCAGTATTTT; d_call: TRBD2; v_call: TRBV9; cdr3_length: 15; j_call: TRBJ2-3; clone_size: once
cdr3_aa: CASSVDSSYNSPLHF; cdr3_nt: TGTGCCAGCAGCGTGGACAGCTCCTATAATTCACCCCTCCACTTT; d_call: NA; v_call: TRBV6-1; cdr3_length: 15; j_call: TRBJ1-6; clone_size: NA
cdr3_aa: CSAVEAGANVLTF; cdr3_nt: TGCAGCGCCGTTGAGGCTGGGGCCAACGTCCTGACTTTC; d_call: NA; v_call: TRBV29-1; cdr3_length: 13; j_call: TRBJ2-6; clone_size: NA
cdr3_aa: CASSLQGRGTETQYF; cdr3_nt: TGCGCCAGCAGCTTGCAGGGACGGGGGACAGAGACCCAGTACTTC; d_call: NA; v_call: TRBV5-1; cdr3_length: 15; j_call: TRBJ2-5; clone_size: once
cdr3_aa: CASSQGTGTGGFEQFF; cdr3_nt: TGCGCCAGCAGCCAAGGCACCGGGACAGGGGGCTTTGAGCAGTTCTTC; d_call: TRBD1; v_call: TRBV4-3; cdr3_length: 16; j_call: TRBJ2-1; clone_size: NA
cdr3_aa: CASSSGSLSQETQYF; cdr3_nt: TGTGCCAGCAGTTCGGGGTCACTTAGCCAAGAGACCCAGTACTTC; d_call: NA; v_call: TRBV5-8; cdr3_length: 15; j_call: TRBJ2-5; clone_size: NA
cdr3_aa: CASRATGNGYGYTF; cdr3_nt: TGTGCCAGCAGGGCGACAGGGAATGGCTATGGCTACACCTTC; d_call: TRBD1; v_call: TRBV9; cdr3_length: 14; j_call: TRBJ1-2; clone_size: NA
cdr3_aa: CASGLGFQAQYF; cdr3_nt: TGTGCTAGTGGTTTGGGGTTCCAGGCCCAGTACTTC; d_call: NA; v_call: TRBV12-5; cdr3_length: 12; j_call: TRBJ2-5; clone_size: NA
cdr3_aa: CASSQDRIFDSSYEQYF; cdr3_nt: TGCGCCAGCAGCCAAGATAGGATTTTCGACAGCTCCTACGAGCAGTACTTC; d_call: NA; v_call: TRBV4-3; cdr3_length: 17; j_call: TRBJ2-7; clone_size: once
cdr3_aa: CASSQDWEGTQYF; cdr3_nt: TGCGCCAGCAGCCAAGATTGGGAGGGAACGCAGTATTTT; d_call: TRBD2; v_call: TRBV4-3; cdr3_length: 13; j_call: TRBJ2-3; clone_size: NA
cdr3_aa: CASSSLQGRAYEQYF; cdr3_nt: TGTGCCAGCAGCTCCCTACAGGGTAGAGCCTACGAGCAGTACTTC; d_call: NA; v_call: TRBV7-7; cdr3_length: 15; j_call: TRBJ2-7; clone_size: NA
cdr3_aa: CASSERRGMNTEAFF; cdr3_nt: TGTGCCAGCAGTGAACGGCGGGGGATGAACACTGAAGCTTTCTTT; d_call: NA; v_call: TRBV6-1; cdr3_length: 15; j_call: TRBJ1-1; clone_size: NA
cdr3_aa: CASSPIGTGEHEQYF; cdr3_nt: TGTGCCAGCAGTCCAATAGGGACAGGGGAGCACGAGCAGTACTTC; d_call: TRBD1; v_call: TRBV27; cdr3_length: 15; j_call: TRBJ2-7; clone_size: NA
cdr3_aa: CASSLLGLAAGNEQFF; cdr3_nt: TGTGCCAGCAGTCTCCTGGGACTAGCGGCTGGGAATGAGCAGTTCTTC; d_call: TRBD2; v_call: TRBV9; cdr3_length: 16; j_call: TRBJ2-1; clone_size: NA